A selection of T cell receptor beta chains follows, all from one sample in a study of memory CD4+ T cells and cytomegalovirus serostatus. TCRdb keeps only in-frame clones here, not all; method: immunoSEQ multiplex PCR. Of some 52,000 clones listed, about 80% were seen once; the top ten hold 1.4%. The sample was memory CD4+ T cells from blood. These receptors were taken from an adult in good health and CMV-seropositive. The CDR3 runs from the conserved cysteine through the conserved F or W. Each record gives: D gene, J gene, clone size, V gene, CDR3 DNA, CDR3 protein. A D gene is named only where the DNA matches it firmly. For some rows the clone size is stated as once, few or many, or as a class when expanded; others skip it.

NA | TRBJ1-5 | NA | TRBV19 | TGTGCCAGTAGTATCTGGGGTCAGCCCCAGCATTTT | CASSIWGQPQHF
TRBD1 | TRBJ1-6 | NA | TRBV7-9 | TGTGCCAGCAGCTTAGACGGGACAGGGGGTGTATCACCCCTCCACTTT | CASSLDGTGGVSPLHF
NA | TRBJ1-1 | NA | TRBV6-1 | TGTGCCAGCAGTGTAAGGGGAAACACTGAAGCTTTCTTT | CASSVRGNTEAFF
NA | TRBJ2-5 | NA | TRBV19 | TGTGCCAGTAGCGTCCACCAAGAGACCCAGTACTTC | CASSVHQETQYF
NA | TRBJ1-1 | NA | TRBV29-1 | TGCAGCGTTGTTAATCGGGGCCAAGCTTTCTTT | CSVVNRGQAFF
NA | TRBJ2-7 | once | TRBV19 | TGTGCCAGTAGTTTTCGAACAAACGGCTACGAGCAGTACTTC | CASSFRTNGYEQYF
NA | TRBJ1-5 | NA | TRBV27 | TGTGCCAGCAGTTTGGTAGGCAATCAGCCCCAGCATTTT | CASSLVGNQPQHF
NA | TRBJ1-3 | NA | TRBV9 | TGTGCCAGCAGCGTAGCTCCCAGAACAGCTCCAGGAAACACCATATATTTT | CASSVAPRTAPGNTIYF
NA | TRBJ2-6 | few | TRBV11-3 | TGTGCCAGCAGTGGGGGAGGGGCCAACGTCCTGACTTTC | CASSGGGANVLTF
NA | TRBJ2-4 | NA | TRBV11-2 | TGTGCCAGCAGCTCTCGTCTAGCCAAAAACATTCAGTACTTC | CASSSRLAKNIQYF
TRBD2 | TRBJ2-1 | NA | TRBV7-3 | TGTGCCAGCAGCCTCTTAGTGAGTGGGGTTAGCGGGACCTACAATGAGCAGTTCTTC | CASSLLVSGVSGTYNEQFF
TRBD1 | TRBJ1-5 | NA | TRBV6-6 | TGTGCCAGCAGTTACGCGGGACAGATTCATCAGCCCCAGCATTTT | CASSYAGQIHQPQHF
NA | TRBJ2-7 | NA | TRBV19 | TGTGCCAGTAGTAATACCTACGAGCAGTACTTC | CASSNTYEQYF
NA | TRBJ1-2 | NA | TRBV6-5 | TGTGCCAGCAGTTACCGCGTCCCAGGAAGGGGCTATGGCTACACCTTC | CASSYRVPGRGYGYTF
NA | TRBJ2-3 | NA | TRBV5-1 | TGCGCCAGCAGCTATAGCGGTCCTCCCACAGATACGCAGTATTTT | CASSYSGPPTDTQYF
NA | TRBJ2-1 | NA | TRBV30 | TGTGCCTGGAGTGTAGTACTTAACTACAATGAGCAGTTCTTC | CAWSVVLNYNEQFF
TRBD2 | TRBJ2-7 | NA | TRBV27 | TGTGCCAGCAGTTTCTTAGCGGGAACTCGGGAGCAGTACTTC | CASSFLAGTREQYF
NA | TRBJ2-5 | NA | TRBV18 | TGTGCCAGCTCACCCCGACAGACGGAGACCCAGTACTTC | CASSPRQTETQYF
NA | TRBJ1-5 | NA | TRBV2 | TGTGCCAGCAGTGAGGGAGGGGGCAATCAGCCCCAGCATTTT | CASSEGGGNQPQHF
NA | TRBJ1-1 | once | TRBV9 | TGTGCCAGCAGCGTAGATTCACCCTCCGTAGGGGCTTTCTTT | CASSVDSPSVGAFF
NA | TRBJ1-2 | NA | TRBV21-1 | TGTGCCAGCAGCAATAGAAGGCCAGGGGCCTACTATGGCTACACCTTC | CASSNRRPGAYYGYTF
TRBD1 | TRBJ1-4 | NA | TRBV5-1 | TGCGCCAGCAGCTTACAGGGGGCCAGGGAAAAACTGTTTTTT | CASSLQGAREKLFF
TRBD2 | TRBJ2-7 | NA | TRBV29-1 | TGCAGCGTCACTGAGCTAGCGGACTACGAGCAGTACTTC | CSVTELADYEQYF
NA | TRBJ2-1 | NA | TRBV27 | TGTGCCAGCAGTTTTCAGGATGGGGATGAGCAGTTCTTC | CASSFQDGDEQFF
TRBD1 | TRBJ1-5 | NA | TRBV19 | TGTGCCAGTATCGCGGACAGGGGGATTGGCAATCAGCCCCAGCATTTT | CASIADRGIGNQPQHF
TRBD2 | TRBJ2-1 | NA | TRBV27 | TGTGCCAGCAGTTTAGGGACCGCACTAGCGGCCTACAATGAGCAGTTCTTC | CASSLGTALAAYNEQFF
NA | TRBJ2-5 | NA | TRBV6-5 | TGTGCCAGCAGTTACGACACCCAAGAGACCCAGTACTTC | CASSYDTQETQYF
NA | TRBJ1-1 | few | TRBV30 | TGTGCCTGGGGGGACGCGGAAGCTTTCTTT | CAWGDAEAFF
NA | TRBJ1-6 | NA | TRBV11-2 | TGTGCCAGCAGCCCGACAGGACCGGTTGGGTCCTATAATTCACCCCTCCACTTT | CASSPTGPVGSYNSPLHF